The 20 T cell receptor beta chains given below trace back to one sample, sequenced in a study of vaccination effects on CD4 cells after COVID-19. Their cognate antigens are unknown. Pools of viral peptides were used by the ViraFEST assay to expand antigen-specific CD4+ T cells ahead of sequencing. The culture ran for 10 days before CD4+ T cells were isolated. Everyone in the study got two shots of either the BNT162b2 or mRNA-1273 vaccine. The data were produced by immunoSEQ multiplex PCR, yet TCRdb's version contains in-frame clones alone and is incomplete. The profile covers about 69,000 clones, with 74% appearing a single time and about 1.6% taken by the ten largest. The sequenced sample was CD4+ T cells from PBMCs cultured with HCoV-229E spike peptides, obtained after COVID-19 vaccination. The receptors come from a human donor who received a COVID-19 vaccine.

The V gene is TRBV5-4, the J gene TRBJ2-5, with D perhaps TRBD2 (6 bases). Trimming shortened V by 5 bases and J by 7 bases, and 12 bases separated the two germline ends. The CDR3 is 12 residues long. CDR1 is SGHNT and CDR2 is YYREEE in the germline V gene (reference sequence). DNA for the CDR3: TGTGCCAGCAGATTACCCGGGGGGACCCAGTACTTC. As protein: CASRLPGGTQYF.

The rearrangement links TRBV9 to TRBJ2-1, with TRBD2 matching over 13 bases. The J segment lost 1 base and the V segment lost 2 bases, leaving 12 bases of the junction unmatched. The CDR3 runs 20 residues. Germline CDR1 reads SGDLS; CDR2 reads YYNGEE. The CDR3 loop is CASSVTGGTSGGASYNEQFF. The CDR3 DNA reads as TGTGCCAGCAGCGTCACAGGGGGAACTAGCGGGGGGGCGTCCTACAATGAGCAGTTCTTC. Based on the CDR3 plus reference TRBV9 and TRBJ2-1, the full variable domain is DSGVTQTPKHLITATGQRVTLRCSPRSGDLSVYWYQQSLDQGLQFLIQYYNGEERAKGNILERFSAQQFPDLHSELNLSSLELGDSALYFCASSVTGGTSGGASYNEQFFGPGTRLTVL.

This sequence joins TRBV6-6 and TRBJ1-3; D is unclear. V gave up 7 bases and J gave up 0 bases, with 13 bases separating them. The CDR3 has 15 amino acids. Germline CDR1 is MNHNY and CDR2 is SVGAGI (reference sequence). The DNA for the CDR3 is TGTGCCAGCACCGACCTCTATCGCTCTGGAAACACCATATATTTT. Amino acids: CASTDLYRSGNTIYF.

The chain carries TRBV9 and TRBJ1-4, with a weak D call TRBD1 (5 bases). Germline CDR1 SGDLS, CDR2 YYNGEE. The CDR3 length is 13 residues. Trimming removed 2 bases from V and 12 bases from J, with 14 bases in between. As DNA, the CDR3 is TGTGCCAGCAGCGTTATGTCATCGGGGGAACTGTTTTTT. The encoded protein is CASSVMSSGELFF.

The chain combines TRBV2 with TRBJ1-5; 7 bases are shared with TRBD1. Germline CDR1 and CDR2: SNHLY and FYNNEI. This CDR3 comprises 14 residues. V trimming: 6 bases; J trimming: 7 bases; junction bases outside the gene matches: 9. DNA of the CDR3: TGTGCCAGCAGGGCAGGACAGGCGGGGCAGCCCCAGCATTTT. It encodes CASRAGQAGQPQHF.

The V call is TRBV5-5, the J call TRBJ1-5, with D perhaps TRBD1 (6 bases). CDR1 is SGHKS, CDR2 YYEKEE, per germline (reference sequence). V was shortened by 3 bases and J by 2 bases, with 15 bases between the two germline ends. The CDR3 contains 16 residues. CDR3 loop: CASSSGGGQGNQPQHF. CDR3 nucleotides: TGTGCCAGCAGCTCCGGAGGGGGGCAGGGCAATCAGCCCCAGCATTTT.

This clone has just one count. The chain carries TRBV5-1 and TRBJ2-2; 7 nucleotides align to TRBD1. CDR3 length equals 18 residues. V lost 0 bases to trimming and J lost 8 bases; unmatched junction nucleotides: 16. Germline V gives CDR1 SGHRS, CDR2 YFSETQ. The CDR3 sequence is CASSLDLVDRVLRGELFF. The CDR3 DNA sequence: TGCGCCAGCAGCTTGGATTTAGTAGACAGGGTCCTTCGTGGGGAGCTGTTTTTT.

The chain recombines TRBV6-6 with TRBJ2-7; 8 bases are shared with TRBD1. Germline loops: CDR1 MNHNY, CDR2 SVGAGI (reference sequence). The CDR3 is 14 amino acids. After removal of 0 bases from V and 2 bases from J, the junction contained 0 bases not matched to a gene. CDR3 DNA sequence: TGTGCCAGCAGTTACTCGACAGGGGCCTACGAGCAGTACGTC. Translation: CASSYSTGAYEQYV.

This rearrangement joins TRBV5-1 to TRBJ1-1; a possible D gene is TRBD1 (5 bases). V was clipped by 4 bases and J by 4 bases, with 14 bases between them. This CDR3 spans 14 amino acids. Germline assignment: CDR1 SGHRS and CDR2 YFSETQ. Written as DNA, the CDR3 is TGCGCCAGCAGCCAGGGCGTGGGGGGCACTGAAGCTTTCTTT. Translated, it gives CASSQGVGGTEAFF.

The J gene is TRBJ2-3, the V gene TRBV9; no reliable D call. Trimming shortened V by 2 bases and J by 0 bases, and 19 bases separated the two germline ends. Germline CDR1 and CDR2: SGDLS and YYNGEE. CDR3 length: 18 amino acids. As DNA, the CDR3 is TGTGCCAGCAGCGTCCGCATCTCTAAGGACCTTAGCACAGATACGCAGTATTTT. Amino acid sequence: CASSVRISKDLSTDTQYF.

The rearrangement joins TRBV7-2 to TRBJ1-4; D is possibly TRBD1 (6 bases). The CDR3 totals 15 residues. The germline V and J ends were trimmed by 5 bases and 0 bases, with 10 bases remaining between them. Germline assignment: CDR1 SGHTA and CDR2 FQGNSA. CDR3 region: CASSQQGTTNEKLFF. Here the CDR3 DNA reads TGTGCCAGCAGCCAACAGGGCACAACTAATGAAAAACTGTTTTTT.

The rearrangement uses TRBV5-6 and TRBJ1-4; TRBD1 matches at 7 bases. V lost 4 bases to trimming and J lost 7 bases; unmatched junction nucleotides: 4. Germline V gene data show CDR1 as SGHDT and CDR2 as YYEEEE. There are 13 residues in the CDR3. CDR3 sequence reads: CASSEGTVEKLFF. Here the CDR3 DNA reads TGTGCCAGCAGCGAGGGGACAGTTGAAAAACTGTTTTTT.

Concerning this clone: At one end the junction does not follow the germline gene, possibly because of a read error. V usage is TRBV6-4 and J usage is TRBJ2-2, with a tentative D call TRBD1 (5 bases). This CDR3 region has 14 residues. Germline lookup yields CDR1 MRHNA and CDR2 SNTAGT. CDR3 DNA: TGTGCGAGCAGCAGGGAAATCGGCACCGGGGAGCTGTTTTTT. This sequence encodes CASSREIGTGELFF.

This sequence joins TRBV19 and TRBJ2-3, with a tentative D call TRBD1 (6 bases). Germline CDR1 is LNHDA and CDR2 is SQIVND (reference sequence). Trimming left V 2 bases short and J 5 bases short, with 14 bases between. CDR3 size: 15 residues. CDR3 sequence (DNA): TGTGCCAGTAGTATAAACCCACAGGGAGTAGATACGCAGTATTTT. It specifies CASSINPQGVDTQYF.

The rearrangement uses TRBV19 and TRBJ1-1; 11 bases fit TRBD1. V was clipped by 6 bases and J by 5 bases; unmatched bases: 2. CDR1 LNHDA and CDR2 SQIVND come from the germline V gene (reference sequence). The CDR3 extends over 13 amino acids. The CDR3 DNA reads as TGTGCCAGTAGGGACAGGGGGCTGACTGAAGCTTTCTTT. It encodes CASRDRGLTEAFF. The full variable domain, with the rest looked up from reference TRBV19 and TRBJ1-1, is DGGITQSPKYLFRKEGQNVTLSCEQNLNHDAMYWYRQDPGQGLRLIYYSQIVNDFQKGDIAEGYSVSREKKESFPLTVTSAQKNPTAFYLCASRDRGLTEAFFGQGTRLTVV.

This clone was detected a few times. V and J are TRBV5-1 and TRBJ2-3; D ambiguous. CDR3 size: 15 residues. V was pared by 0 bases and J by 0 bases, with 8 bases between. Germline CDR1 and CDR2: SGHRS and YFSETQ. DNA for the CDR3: TGCGCCAGCAGCTTGGGGATTACTAGCACAGATACGCAGTATTTT. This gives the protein CASSLGITSTDTQYF.

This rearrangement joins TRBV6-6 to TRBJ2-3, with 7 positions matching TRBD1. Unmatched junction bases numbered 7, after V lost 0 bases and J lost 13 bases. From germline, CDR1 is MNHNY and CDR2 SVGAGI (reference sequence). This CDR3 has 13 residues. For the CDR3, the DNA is TGTGCCAGCAGTTACTCCGACAGGGAATCTGAGTATTTT. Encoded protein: CASSYSDRESEYF.

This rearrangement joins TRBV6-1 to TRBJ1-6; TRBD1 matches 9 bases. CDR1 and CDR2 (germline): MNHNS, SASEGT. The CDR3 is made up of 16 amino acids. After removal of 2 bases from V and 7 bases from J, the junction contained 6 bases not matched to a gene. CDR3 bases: TGTGCCAGCAGTGAATTGGGGACAGGGCCAAATTCACCCCTCCACTTT. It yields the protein CASSELGTGPNSPLHF.

CDR3 sequence: CATSRVGGFGTDTQYF. In DNA form, the CDR3 reads TGTGCCACCAGCAGAGTCGGGGGGTTCGGCACAGATACGCAGTATTTT. V is TRBV15 and J is TRBJ2-3; TRBD2 matches at 7 bases. CDR3 length: 16 amino acids. Germline V lookup: CDR1 LNHNV, CDR2 YYDKDF (reference sequence). The J segment lost 1 base and the V segment lost 1 base, leaving 5 bases of the junction unmatched.

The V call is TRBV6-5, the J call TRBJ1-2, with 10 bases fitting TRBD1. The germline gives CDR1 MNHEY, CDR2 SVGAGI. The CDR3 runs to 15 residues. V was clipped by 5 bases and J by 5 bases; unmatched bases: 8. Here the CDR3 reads CASSPRQGAGYGYTF. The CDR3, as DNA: TGTGCCAGCAGTCCCCGACAGGGGGCGGGTTATGGCTACACCTTC.